This TCR beta chain was profiled in a study of cytomegalovirus exposure and HLA in healthy donors. Trimming pared 3 bases from V and 6 bases from J, leaving 13 bases between. From germline, CDR1 is SGHKS and CDR2 YYEKEE (reference sequence). The CDR3 loop spans 13 amino acids. TCRdb's copy holds only in-frame clones and misses some; the assay was immunoSEQ multiplex PCR. The sample shows about 130,000 clones, 75% to 90% of them seen only once. The source of this sequence is a woman between 25 and 40 years old in good health and CMV-seropositive. The rearrangement joins TRBV5-5 to TRBJ2-7; D is perhaps TRBD1 (6 bases). The specimen sequenced was PBMCs. CDR3: CASSSRPGVEQYF. The CDR3 nucleotides read TGTGCCAGCAGCTCCAGACCAGGGGTCGAGCAGTACTTC. The whole variable domain, remainder taken from reference TRBV5-5 and TRBJ2-7, is DAGVTQSPTHLIKTRGQQVTLRCSPISGHKSVSWYQQVLGQGPQFIFQYYEKEERGRGNFPDRFSARQFPNYSSELNVNALLLGDSALYLCASSSRPGVEQYFGPGTRLTVT.